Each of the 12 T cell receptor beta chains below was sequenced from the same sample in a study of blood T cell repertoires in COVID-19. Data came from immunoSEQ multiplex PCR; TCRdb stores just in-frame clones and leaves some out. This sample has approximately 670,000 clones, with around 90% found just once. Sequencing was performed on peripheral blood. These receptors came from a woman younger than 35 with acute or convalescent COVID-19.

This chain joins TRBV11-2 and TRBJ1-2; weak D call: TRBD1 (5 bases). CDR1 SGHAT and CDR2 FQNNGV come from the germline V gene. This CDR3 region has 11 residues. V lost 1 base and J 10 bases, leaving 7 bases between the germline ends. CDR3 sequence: CASSLAGHYTF. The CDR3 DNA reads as TGTGCCAGCAGCTTAGCAGGGCACTACACCTTC.

CDR3 protein: CASSPSGTSGDTQYF. The CDR3 DNA follows: TGTGCCAGCTCACCATCCGGGACTAGCGGTGATACGCAGTATTTT. The chain combines TRBV18 with TRBJ2-3; the match to TRBD2 covers 11 bases. The CDR3 runs 15 residues. Germline V gives CDR1 KGHSH, CDR2 LQKENI. Trimming took 2 bases from V and 6 from J; bases not matched to a gene: 4.

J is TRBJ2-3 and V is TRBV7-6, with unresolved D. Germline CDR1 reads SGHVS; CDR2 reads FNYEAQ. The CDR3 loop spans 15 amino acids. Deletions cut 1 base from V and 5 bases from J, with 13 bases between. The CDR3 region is CASSLGGQTLDTQYF. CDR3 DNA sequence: TGTGCCAGCAGCTTAGGAGGCCAGACCTTAGATACGCAGTATTTT.

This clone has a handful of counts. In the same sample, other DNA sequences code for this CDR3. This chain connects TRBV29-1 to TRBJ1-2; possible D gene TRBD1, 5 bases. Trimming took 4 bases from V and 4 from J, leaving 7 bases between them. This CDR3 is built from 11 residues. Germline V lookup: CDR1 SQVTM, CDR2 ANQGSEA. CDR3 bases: TGCAGCGTTGGAGACAGCTATGGCTACACCTTC. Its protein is CSVGDSYGYTF. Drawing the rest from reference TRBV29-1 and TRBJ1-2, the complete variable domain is SAVISQKPSRDICQRGTSLTIQCQVDSQVTMMFWYRQQPGQSLTLIATANQGSEATYESGFVIDKFPISRPNLTFSTLTVSNMSPEDSSIYLCSVGDSYGYTFGSGTRLTVV.

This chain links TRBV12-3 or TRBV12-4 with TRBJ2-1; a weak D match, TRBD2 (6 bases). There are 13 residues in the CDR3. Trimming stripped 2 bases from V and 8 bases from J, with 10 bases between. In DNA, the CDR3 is TGTGCCAGCAGTTTAAGAGGGAGGCATGAGCAGTTCTTC. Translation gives CASSLRGRHEQFF.

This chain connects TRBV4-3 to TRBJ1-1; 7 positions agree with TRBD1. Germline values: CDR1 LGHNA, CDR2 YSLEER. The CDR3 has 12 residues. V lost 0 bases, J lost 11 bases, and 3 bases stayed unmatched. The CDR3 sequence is CASSQDDRAAFF. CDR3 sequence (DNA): TGCGCCAGCAGCCAAGACGACAGGGCGGCTTTCTTT.

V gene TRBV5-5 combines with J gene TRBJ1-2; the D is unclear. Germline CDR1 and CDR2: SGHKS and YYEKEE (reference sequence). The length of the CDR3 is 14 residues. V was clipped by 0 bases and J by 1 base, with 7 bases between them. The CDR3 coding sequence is TGTGCCAGCAGCTTGGGGAGAGGTAACTATGGCTACACCTTC. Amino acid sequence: CASSLGRGNYGYTF.

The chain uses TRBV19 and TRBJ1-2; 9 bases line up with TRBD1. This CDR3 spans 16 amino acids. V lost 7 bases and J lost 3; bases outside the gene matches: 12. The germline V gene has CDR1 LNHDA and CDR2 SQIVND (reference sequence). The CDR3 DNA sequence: TGTGCCAGTATAGGTGCCGGACAGGGGTCTTACTATGGCTACACCTTC. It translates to CASIGAGQGSYYGYTF. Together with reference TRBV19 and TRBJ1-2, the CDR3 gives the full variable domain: DGGITQSPKYLFRKEGQNVTLSCEQNLNHDAMYWYRQDPGQGLRLIYYSQIVNDFQKGDIAEGYSVSREKKESFPLTVTSAQKNPTAFYLCASIGAGQGSYYGYTFGSGTRLTVV.

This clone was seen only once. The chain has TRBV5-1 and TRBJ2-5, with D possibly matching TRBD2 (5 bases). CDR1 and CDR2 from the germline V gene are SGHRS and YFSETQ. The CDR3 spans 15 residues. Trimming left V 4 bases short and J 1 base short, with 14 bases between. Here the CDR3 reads CASSHGGRIQETQYF. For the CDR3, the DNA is TGCGCCAGCAGCCACGGCGGGCGGATCCAAGAGACCCAGTACTTC.

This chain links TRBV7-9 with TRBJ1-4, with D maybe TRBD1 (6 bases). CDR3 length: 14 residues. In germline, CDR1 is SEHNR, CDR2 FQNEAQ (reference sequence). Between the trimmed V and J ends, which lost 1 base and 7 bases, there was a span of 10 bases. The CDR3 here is CASSLDGRGEKLFF. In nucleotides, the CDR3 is TGTGCCAGCAGCTTAGACGGCAGGGGTGAAAAACTGTTTTTT.

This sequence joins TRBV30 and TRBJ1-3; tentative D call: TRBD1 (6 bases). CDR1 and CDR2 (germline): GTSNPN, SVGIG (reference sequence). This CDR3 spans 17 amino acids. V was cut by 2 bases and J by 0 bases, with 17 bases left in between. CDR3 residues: CAWSPGRTANSGNTIYF. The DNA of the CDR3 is TGTGCCTGGAGTCCCGGGAGGACAGCGAACTCTGGAAACACCATATATTTT.

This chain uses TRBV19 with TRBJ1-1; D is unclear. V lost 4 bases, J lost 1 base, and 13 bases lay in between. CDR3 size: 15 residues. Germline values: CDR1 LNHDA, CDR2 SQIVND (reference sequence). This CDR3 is CASSTSGLSNTEAFF. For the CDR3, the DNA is TGTGCCAGTAGTACCAGCGGGCTTTCGAACACTGAAGCTTTCTTT.